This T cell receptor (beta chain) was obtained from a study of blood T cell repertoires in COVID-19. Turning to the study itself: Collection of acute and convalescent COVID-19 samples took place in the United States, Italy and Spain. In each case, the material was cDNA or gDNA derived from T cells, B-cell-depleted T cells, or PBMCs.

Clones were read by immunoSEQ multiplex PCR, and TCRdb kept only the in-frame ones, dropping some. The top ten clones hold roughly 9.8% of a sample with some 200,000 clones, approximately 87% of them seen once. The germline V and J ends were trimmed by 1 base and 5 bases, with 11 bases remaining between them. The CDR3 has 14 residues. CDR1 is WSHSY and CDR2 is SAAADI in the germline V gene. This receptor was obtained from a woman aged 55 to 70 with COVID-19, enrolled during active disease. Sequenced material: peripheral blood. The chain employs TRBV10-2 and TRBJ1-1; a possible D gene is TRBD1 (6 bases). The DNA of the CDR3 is TGCGCCAGCAGTGAGTATGGGGGCGAGACTGAAGCTTTCTTT. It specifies CASSEYGGETEAFF.